This T cell receptor beta chain was recorded in a study of CD8 T cells in ankylosing spondylitis (dated 2017 in TCRdb). Study-wide context: To find TCR variants linked to disease, the study profiled T cell receptor beta repertoires in ankylosing spondylitis patients and healthy donors. The full study cohort comprised some 27 ankylosing spondylitis patients and roughly 100 healthy donors. Samples of peripheral blood were taken, and for ankylosing spondylitis patients, synovial fluid was collected as well. What the authors observed across the whole study: The disease-linked clones showed a CD8+ phenotype and occurred at relatively low frequencies in peripheral blood. According to the report, matched synovial fluid samples from ankylosing spondylitis patients were significantly enriched for the disease-linked clones. A TCR beta motif made up of roughly eight highly homologous amino acid variants appeared to be characteristic of blood from ankylosing spondylitis patients. Some TCR beta motif variants had previously been reported in synovial fluid and blood of reactive arthritis patients, which suggested common disease-initiation mechanisms.

TCRdb names Illumina HiSeq 2500 as the instrument used. Quantitative 5'-RACE with molecular barcodes was used to prepare TCR beta libraries. The authors processed their data as follows. A new computational method, built on a probabilistic model of VDJ rearrangement, was used to identify disease-linked TCR variants. TCRdb ran its own pipeline on the public reads, namely fastp trimming at Q25 and MiXCR clone calling, and kept in-frame beta chains. Entries that share a CDR3 protein sequence are merged under the most common genes and DNA. TCRdb, not the original authors, processed these V and J calls. For this sample there are roughly 130,000 distinct CDR3 sequences; 7.5% to 9.5% appear just once. The top ten clonotypes cover 7.3% of the sample. Synovial fluid samples were paired with blood samples taken from the same ankylosing spondylitis patients. This clonotype was detected a few times. Its antigen has not been determined. Base qualities are missing; no much larger clone stands one base away.

The CDR3, from cysteine to phenylalanine, totals 16 residues. Only the CDR3 DNA is retained, 48 bases long and in frame from the first base. V is pared back by 0 bases and J by 8 bases, with 17 bases lying between the germline termini. CDR1 SGHRS and CDR2 YFSETQ are derived from the germline V gene. The V and J segments used are TRBV5-1 and TRBJ2-2; TRBD2 is perhaps the D gene, given 5 matching bases. This TCR was sampled from a male donor with ankylosing spondylitis. The sample consisted of synovial fluid, either unsorted or a sorted T cell fraction (not recorded which). Here the CDR3 is given as CASSLVGWEYGGELFF. DNA sequence: TGCGCCAGCAGCTTGGTCGGTTGGGAGTATGGTGGGGAGCTGTTTTTT.